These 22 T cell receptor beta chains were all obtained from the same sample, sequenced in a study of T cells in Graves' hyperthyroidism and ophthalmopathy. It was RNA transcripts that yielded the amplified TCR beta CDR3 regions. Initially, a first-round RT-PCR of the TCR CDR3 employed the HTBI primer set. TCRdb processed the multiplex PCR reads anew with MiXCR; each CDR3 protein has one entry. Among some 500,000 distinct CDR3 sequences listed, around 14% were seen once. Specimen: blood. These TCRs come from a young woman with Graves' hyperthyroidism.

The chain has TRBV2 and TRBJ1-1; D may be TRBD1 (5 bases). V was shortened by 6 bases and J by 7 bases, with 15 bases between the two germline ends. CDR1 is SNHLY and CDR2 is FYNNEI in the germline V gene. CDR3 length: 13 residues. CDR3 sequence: CASSTTGAYEAFF. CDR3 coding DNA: TGTGCCAGCAGCACTACAGGAGCGTATGAAGCTTTCTTT.

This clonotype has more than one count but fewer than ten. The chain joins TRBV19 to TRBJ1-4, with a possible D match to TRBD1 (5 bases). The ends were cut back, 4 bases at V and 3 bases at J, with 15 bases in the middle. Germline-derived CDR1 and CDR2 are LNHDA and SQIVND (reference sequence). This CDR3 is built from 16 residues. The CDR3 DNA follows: TGTGCCAGTAGTACCCTAGTCGTGGGGGCTAATGAAAAACTGTTTTTT. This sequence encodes CASSTLVVGANEKLFF.

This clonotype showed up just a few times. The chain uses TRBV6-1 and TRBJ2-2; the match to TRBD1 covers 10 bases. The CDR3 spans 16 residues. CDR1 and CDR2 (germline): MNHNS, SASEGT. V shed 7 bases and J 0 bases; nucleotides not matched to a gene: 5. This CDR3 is CASNPTGGANTGELFF. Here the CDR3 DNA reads TGTGCCAGCAATCCGACAGGGGGCGCGAACACCGGGGAGCTGTTTTTT.

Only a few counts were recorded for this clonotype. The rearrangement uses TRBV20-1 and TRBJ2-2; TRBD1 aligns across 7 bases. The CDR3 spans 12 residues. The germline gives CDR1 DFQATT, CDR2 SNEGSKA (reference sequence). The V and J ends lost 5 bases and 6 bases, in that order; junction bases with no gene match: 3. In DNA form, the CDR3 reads TGCAGTGCTGATACAGGGGCCGGGGAGCTGTTTTTT. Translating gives CSADTGAGELFF.

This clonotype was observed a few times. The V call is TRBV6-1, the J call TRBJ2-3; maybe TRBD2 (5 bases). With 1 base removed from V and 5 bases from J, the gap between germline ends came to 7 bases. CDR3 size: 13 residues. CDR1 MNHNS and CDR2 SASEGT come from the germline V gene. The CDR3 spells CASSEVGEDTQYF. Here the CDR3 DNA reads TGTGCCAGCAGTGAAGTCGGGGAAGATACGCAGTATTTT.

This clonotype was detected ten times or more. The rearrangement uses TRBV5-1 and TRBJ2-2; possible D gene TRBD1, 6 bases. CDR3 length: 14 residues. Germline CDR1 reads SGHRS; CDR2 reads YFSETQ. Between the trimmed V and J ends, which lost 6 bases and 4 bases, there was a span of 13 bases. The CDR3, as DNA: TGCGCCAGCACCACGGACAGAAGCACCGGGGAGCTGTTTTTT. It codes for CASTTDRSTGELFF.

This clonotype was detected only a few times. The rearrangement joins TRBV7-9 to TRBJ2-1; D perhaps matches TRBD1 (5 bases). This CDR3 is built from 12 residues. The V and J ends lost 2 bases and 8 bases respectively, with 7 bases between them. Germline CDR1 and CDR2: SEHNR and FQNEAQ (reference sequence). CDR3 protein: CASSLQGYEQFF. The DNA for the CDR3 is TGTGCCAGCAGCTTACAGGGCTATGAGCAGTTCTTC.

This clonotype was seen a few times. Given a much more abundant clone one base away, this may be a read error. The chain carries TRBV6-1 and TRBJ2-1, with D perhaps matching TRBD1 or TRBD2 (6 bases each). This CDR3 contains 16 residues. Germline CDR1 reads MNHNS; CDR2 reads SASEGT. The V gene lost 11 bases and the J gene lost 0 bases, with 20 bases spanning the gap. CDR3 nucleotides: TGTGCCGGCAAAGGGGGGTGGGGGAGCTCCTACAATGAGCAGTTCTTC. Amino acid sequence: CAGKGGWGSSYNEQFF.

The CDR3 DNA reads as TGTGCCAGCAGACCCGACAGGGGGCCTGGAAAACTGTTTTTT. Its protein product is CASRPDRGPGKLFF. V usage is TRBV6-1 and J usage is TRBJ1-4; 10 bases align to TRBD1. The CDR3 totals 14 residues. V was clipped by 6 bases and J by 10 bases; unmatched bases: 8. In germline, CDR1 is MNHNS, CDR2 SASEGT.

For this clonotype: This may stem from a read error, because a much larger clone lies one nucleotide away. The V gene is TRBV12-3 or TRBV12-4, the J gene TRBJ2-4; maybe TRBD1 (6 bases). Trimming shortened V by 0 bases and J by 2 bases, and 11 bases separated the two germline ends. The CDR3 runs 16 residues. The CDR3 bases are TGTGCCAGCAGTTTAGCGGCGTGGGGGCCCAAAAACATTCAGTACTTC. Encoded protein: CASSLAAWGPKNIQYF.

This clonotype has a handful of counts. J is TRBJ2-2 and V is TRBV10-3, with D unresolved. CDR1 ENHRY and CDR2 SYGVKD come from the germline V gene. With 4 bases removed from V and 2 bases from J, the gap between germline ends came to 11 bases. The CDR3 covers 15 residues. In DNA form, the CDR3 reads TGTGCCATCAGTGTGGCACCTAAAAACACCGGGGAGCTGTTTTTT. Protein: CAISVAPKNTGELFF.

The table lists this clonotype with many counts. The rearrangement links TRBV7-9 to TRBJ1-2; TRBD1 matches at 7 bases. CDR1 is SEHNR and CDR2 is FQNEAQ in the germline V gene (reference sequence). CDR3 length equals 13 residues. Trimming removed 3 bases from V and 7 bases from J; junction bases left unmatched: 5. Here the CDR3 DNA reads TGTGCCAGCAGCTTGGAGGGACAGCTTGGCTACACCTTC. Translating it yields CASSLEGQLGYTF.

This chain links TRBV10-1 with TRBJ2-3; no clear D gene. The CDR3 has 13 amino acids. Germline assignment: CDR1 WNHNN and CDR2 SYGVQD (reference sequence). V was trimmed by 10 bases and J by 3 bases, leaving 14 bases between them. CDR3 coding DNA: TGCGCCACCTACCCCGTCCCAACAGATACGCAGTATTTT. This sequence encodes CATYPVPTDTQYF.

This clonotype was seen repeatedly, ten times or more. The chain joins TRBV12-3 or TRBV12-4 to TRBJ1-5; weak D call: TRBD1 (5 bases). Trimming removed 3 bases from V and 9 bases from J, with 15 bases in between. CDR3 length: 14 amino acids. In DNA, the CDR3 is TGTGCCAGCAGTTTGGGGACGGATTCACGGCCCCAGCATTTT. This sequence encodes CASSLGTDSRPQHF.

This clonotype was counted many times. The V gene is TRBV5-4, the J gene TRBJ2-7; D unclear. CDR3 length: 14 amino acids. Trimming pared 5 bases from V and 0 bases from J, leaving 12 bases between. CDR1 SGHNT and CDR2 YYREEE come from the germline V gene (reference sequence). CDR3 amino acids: CASSLGIVSYEQYF. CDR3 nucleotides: TGTGCCAGCAGTCTTGGAATAGTCTCCTACGAGCAGTACTTC.

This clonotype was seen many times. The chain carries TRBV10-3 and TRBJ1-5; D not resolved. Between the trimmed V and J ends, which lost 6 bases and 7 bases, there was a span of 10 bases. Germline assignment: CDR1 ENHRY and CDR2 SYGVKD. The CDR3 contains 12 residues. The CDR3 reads CAISREPQPQHF. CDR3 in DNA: TGTGCCATCAGCCGGGAGCCACAGCCCCAGCATTTT.

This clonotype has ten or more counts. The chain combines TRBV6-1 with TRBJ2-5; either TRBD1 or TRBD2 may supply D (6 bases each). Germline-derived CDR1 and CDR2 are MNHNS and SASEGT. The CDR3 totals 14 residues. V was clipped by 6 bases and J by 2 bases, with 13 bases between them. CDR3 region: CASRERGDQETQYF. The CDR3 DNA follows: TGTGCCAGCAGGGAGAGGGGGGATCAAGAGACCCAGTACTTC.

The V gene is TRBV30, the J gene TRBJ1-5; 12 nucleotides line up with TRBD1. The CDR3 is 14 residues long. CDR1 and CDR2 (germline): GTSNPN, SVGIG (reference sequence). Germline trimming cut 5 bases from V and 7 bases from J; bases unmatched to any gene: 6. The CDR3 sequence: CAWGTGGARQPQHF. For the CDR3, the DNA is TGTGCCTGGGGGACAGGGGGCGCGCGGCAGCCCCAGCATTTT.

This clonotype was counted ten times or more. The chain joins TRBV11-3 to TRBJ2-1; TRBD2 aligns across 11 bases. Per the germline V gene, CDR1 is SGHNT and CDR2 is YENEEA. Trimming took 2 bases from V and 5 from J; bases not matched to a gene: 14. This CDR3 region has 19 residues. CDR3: CASSLTLPLTSGIHNEQFF. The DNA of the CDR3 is TGTGCCAGCAGCTTAACCCTGCCCCTGACTAGCGGGATCCACAATGAGCAGTTCTTC.

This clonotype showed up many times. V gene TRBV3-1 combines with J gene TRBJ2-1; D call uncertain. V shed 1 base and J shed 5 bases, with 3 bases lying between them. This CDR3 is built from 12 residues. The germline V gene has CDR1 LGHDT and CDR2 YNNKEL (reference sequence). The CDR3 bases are TGTGCCAGCAGCCAAGGCCACAATGAGCAGTTCTTC. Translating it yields CASSQGHNEQFF.

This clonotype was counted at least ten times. CDR3 sequence reads: CASSIPQNNQPQHF. CDR3 in DNA: TGTGCCAGTAGTATTCCCCAGAACAATCAGCCCCAGCATTTT. This rearrangement joins TRBV19 to TRBJ1-5; the D is unclear. The CDR3 is 14 amino acids. CDR1 and CDR2 (germline): LNHDA, SQIVND (reference sequence). V gave up 3 bases and J gave up 3 bases, with 9 bases separating them.

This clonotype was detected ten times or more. CDR3 sequence reads: CASSKTGSVSPAEAFF. The CDR3 nucleotides read TGTGCCAGTAGTAAGACAGGGTCCGTTTCCCCCGCTGAAGCTTTCTTT. The V and J genes are TRBV19 and TRBJ1-1; 7 bases align to TRBD1. Looked up from germline, CDR1 is LNHDA and CDR2 is SQIVND (reference sequence). This CDR3 comprises 16 residues. Trimming cost V 4 bases and J 6 bases; bases outside gene matches: 14.